The TCR beta chain under discussion was sequenced for a study of Graves' ophthalmopathy and Graves' hyperthyroidism. The sample holds many counts of this clonotype. Amplification of TCR beta CDR3 regions used RNA transcripts. The first-round RT-PCR employed HTBI primers together with the Qiagen OneStep RT-PCR kit. A multiplex PCR was then performed as the second round. TCRdb re-called the multiplex PCR reads with MiXCR, one entry per CDR3 protein. The sample consists of around 400,000 distinct CDR3 sequences, approximately 20% of them appearing once. This sequence was found in a woman aged 18-29 years with Graves' ophthalmopathy. The sequencing input was peripheral blood.

The CDR3 here is CASSASVGYNSPLHF. DNA for the CDR3: TGTGCCAGCAGTGCGAGCGTCGGGTATAATTCACCCCTCCACTTT. This sequence joins TRBV6-1 and TRBJ1-6, with no clear D. Germline loops: CDR1 MNHNS, CDR2 SASEGT. V lost 4 bases, J lost 4 bases, and 11 bases lay in between. This CDR3 comprises 15 residues.